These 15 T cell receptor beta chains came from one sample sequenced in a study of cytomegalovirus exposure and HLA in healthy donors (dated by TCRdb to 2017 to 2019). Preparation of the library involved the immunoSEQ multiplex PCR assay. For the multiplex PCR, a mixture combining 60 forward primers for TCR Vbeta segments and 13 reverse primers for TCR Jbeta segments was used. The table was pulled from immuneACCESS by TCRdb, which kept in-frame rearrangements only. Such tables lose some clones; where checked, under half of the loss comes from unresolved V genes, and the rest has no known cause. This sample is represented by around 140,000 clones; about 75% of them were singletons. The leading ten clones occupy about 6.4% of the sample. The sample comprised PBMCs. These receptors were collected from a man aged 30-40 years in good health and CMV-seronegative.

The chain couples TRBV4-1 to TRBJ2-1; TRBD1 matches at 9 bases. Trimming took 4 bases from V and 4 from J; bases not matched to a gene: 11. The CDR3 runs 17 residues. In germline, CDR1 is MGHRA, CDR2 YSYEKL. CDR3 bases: TGCGCCAGCAGCCGACCTCCCGGGACAGGGCAATACAATGAGCAGTTCTTC. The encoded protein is CASSRPPGTGQYNEQFF.

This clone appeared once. The DNA for the CDR3 is TGTGCCAGCAACCAGCTACACAGGAACACTGAAGCTTTCTTT. This translates into CASNQLHRNTEAFF. J is TRBJ1-1 and V is TRBV11-2; D uncertain. V dropped 7 bases and J dropped 1 base, with 13 bases sitting between them. The CDR3 length is 14 residues. Germline assignment: CDR1 SGHAT and CDR2 FQNNGV.

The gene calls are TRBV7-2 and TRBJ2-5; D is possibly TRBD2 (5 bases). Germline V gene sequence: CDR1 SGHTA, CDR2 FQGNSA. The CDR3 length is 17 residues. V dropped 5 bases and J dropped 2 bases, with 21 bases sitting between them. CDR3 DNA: TGTGCCAGCAGCCTCTATAGCGCCCGCCCCGTTCAAGAGACCCAGTACTTC. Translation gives CASSLYSARPVQETQYF.

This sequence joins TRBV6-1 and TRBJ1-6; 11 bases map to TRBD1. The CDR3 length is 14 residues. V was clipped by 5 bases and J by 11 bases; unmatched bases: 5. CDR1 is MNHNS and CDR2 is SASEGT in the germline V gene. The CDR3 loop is CASSWDRGNPPLHF. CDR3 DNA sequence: TGTGCCAGCAGTTGGGACAGGGGGAATCCACCCCTCCACTTT.

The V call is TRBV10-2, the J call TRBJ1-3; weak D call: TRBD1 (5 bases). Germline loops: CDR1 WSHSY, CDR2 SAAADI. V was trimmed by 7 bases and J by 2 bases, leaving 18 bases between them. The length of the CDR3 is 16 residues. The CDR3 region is CASTSLGQTPGNTIYF. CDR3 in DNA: TGCGCCAGCACCTCCTTGGGGCAGACGCCTGGAAACACCATATATTTT.

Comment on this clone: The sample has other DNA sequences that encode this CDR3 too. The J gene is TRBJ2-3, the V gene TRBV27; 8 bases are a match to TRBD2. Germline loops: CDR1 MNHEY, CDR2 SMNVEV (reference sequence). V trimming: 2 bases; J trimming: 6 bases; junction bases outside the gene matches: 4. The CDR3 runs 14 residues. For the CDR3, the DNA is TGTGCCAGCAGTTTAAACGGGAGGGGGGATACGCAGTATTTT. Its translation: CASSLNGRGDTQYF.

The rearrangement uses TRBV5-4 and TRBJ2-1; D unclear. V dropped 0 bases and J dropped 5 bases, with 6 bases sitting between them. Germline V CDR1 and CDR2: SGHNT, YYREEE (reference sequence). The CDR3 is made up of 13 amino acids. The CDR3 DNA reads TGTGCCAGCAGCTTGGTACAGAACAATGAGCAGTTCTTC. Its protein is CASSLVQNNEQFF. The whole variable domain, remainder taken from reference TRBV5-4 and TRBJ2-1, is ETGVTQSPTHLIKTRGQQVTLRCSSQSGHNTVSWYQQALGQGPQFIFQYYREEENGRGNFPPRFSGLQFPNYSSELNVNALELDDSALYLCASSLVQNNEQFFGPGTRLTVL.

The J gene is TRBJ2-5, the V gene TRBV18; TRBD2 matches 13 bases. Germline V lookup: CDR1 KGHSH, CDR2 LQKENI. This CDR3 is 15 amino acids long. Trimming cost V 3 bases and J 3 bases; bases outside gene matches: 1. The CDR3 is CASSPGTSGEETQYF. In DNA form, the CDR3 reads TGTGCCAGCTCACCCGGGACTAGCGGGGAAGAGACCCAGTACTTC. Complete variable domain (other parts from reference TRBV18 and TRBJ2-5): NAGVMQNPRHLVRRRGQEARLRCSPMKGHSHVYWYRQLPEEGLKFMVYLQKENIIDESGMPKERFSAEFPKEGPSILRIQQVVRGDSAAYFCASSPGTSGEETQYFGPGTRLLVL.

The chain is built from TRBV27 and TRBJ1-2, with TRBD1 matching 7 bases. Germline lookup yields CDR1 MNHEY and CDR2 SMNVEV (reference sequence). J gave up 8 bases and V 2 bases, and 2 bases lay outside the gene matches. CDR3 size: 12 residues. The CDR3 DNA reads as TGTGCCAGCAGTTTAGACAGGGAAGGCTACACCTTC. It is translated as CASSLDREGYTF.

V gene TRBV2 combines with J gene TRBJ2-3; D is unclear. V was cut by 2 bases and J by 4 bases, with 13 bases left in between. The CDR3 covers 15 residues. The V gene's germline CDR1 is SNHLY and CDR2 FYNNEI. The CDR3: CASSENTLAPDTQYF. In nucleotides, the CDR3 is TGTGCCAGCAGTGAAAACACTTTAGCCCCAGATACGCAGTATTTT.

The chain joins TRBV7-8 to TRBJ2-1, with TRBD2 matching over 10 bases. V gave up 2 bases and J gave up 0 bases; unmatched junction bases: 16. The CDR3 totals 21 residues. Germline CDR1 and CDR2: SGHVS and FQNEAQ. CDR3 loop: CASSLRPGLAEPLGSYNEQFF. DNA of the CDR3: TGTGCCAGCAGCTTACGGCCCGGACTAGCGGAACCGCTCGGCTCCTACAATGAGCAGTTCTTC.

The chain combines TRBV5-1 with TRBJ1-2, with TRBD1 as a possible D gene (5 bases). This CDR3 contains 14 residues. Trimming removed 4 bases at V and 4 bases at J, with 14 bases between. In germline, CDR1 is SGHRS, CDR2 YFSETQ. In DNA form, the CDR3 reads TGCGCCAGCAGCCCGGCGGGGGATAGCTATGGCTACACCTTC. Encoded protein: CASSPAGDSYGYTF.

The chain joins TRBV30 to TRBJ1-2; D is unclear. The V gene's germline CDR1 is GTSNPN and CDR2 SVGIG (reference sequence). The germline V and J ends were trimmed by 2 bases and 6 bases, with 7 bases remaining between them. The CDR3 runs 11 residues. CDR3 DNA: TGTGCCTGGAGTACGATAGATGGCTACACCTTC. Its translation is CAWSTIDGYTF.

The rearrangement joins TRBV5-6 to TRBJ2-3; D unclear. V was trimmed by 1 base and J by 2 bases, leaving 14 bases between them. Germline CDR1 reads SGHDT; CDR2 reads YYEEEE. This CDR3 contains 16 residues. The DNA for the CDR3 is TGTGCCAGCAGCTTGCTAGAGCGAGCCTACACAGATACGCAGTATTTT. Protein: CASSLLERAYTDTQYF.

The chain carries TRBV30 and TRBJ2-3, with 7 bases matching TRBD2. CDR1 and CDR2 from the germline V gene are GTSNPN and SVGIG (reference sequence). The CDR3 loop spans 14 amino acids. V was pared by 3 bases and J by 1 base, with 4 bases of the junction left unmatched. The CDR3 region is CAWRGLSGTDTQYF. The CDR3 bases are TGTGCCTGGAGGGGACTAAGCGGCACAGATACGCAGTATTTT.